Below are 27 T cell receptor beta chains sequenced from a single sample in a study of blood T cell repertoires in COVID-19. Only in-frame clones appear in the TCRdb table, and some are missing; sequencing was by immunoSEQ multiplex PCR. The table shows 250,000 to 350,000 clones, with about 87% occurring only once. What was sequenced was peripheral blood. The receptors originated from a woman in her thirties who had recovered from COVID-19.

CDR3 loop: CASTGLGGQPQHF. CDR3 bases: TGTGCCAGTACCGGGCTTGGGGGGCAGCCCCAGCATTTT. This sequence joins TRBV19 and TRBJ1-5, with D tentatively TRBD1 (5 bases). Trimming pared 7 bases from V and 7 bases from J, leaving 14 bases between. Per germline, CDR1 LNHDA and CDR2 SQIVND (reference sequence). The CDR3 is made up of 13 amino acids.

J is TRBJ1-1 and V is TRBV6-4; TRBD1 agrees at 10 bases. The V gene's germline CDR1 is MRHNA and CDR2 SNTAGT. With 6 bases clipped from V and 6 bases from J, the junction kept 7 bases outside the gene matches. The CDR3 consists of 14 residues. CDR3 protein: CASRMDRGRAEAFF. The CDR3 bases are TGTGCCAGCAGAATGGACAGGGGGAGGGCTGAAGCTTTCTTT.

This chain connects TRBV11-2 to TRBJ1-2, with TRBD1 identical over 7 bases. There are 14 residues in the CDR3. Germline V CDR1 and CDR2: SGHAT, FQNNGV. Germline trimming cut 3 bases from V and 4 bases from J; bases unmatched to any gene: 5. For the CDR3, the DNA is TGTGCCAGCAGCTTGACAGGGATTACCTATGGCTACACCTTC. Protein product: CASSLTGITYGYTF.

On this clone: Given a much more abundant clone one base away, this may be a read error. The same CDR3 arises from other DNA sequences in this sample as well. The J gene is TRBJ1-1, the V gene TRBV7-3, with D uncertain. V dropped 2 bases and J dropped 1 base, with 5 bases sitting between them. The CDR3 has 13 residues. Germline values: CDR1 SGHTA, CDR2 FQGTGA. The CDR3 DNA reads as TGTGCCAGCAGCTTAGGGCAGAACACTGAAGCTTTCTTT. Amino acid sequence: CASSLGQNTEAFF.

This clone was observed once. The genes are TRBV5-3 and TRBJ1-2; 10 bases map to TRBD1. TRBV5-3 is an ORF for which the function is uncertain. The CDR3 runs 14 residues. J gave up 8 bases and V 2 bases, and 6 bases lay outside the gene matches. The CDR3 protein is CARSFGQGVRGYTF. CDR3 in DNA: TGTGCCAGAAGCTTCGGACAGGGGGTGCGCGGCTACACCTTC.

The chain employs TRBV5-1 and TRBJ2-5, with 8 bases identical to TRBD1. V lost 4 bases to trimming and J lost 4 bases; unmatched junction nucleotides: 9. The CDR3 sequence is 15 residues long. CDR1 is SGHRS, CDR2 YFSETQ, per germline. Here the CDR3 reads CASSNGQGKSETQYF. CDR3 in DNA: TGCGCCAGCAGCAACGGACAGGGAAAGTCAGAGACCCAGTACTTC. Full variable domain (rest looked up from reference TRBV5-1 and TRBJ2-5): KAGVTQTPRYLIKTRGQQVTLSCSPISGHRSVSWYQQTPGQGLQFLFEYFSETQRNKGNFPGRFSGRQFSNSRSEMNVSTLELGDSALYLCASSNGQGKSETQYFGPGTRLLVL.

The chain uses TRBV7-8 and TRBJ2-6, with D unresolved. Trimming stripped 3 bases from V and 0 bases from J, with 9 bases between. CDR3 size: 16 residues. In germline, CDR1 is SGHVS, CDR2 FQNEAQ. The CDR3 DNA is TGTGCCAGCAGCTTTCTTTTGAGCTCTGGGGCCAACGTCCTGACTTTC. The encoded protein is CASSFLLSSGANVLTF.

The chain employs TRBV24-1 and TRBJ2-6, with D possibly matching TRBD2 (6 bases). V was clipped by 12 bases and J by 2 bases, with 19 bases between them. In germline, CDR1 is KGHDR, CDR2 SFDVKD. The length of the CDR3 is 16 residues. CDR3 loop: CAGAAGRLAGANVLTF. The CDR3 bases are TGTGCCGGGGCCGCAGGGAGGCTGGCTGGGGCCAACGTCCTGACTTTC.

This clone was counted a single time. The J gene is TRBJ2-5, the V gene TRBV28; D is possibly TRBD2 (5 bases). The CDR3 totals 13 residues. V lost 3 bases to trimming and J lost 1 base, with 6 bases between them. The V gene's germline CDR1 is MDHEN and CDR2 SYDVKM. The CDR3 protein is CASSFGVQETQYF. The CDR3, as DNA: TGTGCCAGCAGTTTCGGGGTCCAAGAGACCCAGTACTTC.

The V and J genes are TRBV6-4 and TRBJ2-3, with 9 nucleotides matching TRBD1. The CDR3 has 15 residues. CDR1 and CDR2 (germline): MRHNA, SNTAGT. Germline trimming cut 2 bases from V and 7 bases from J; bases unmatched to any gene: 7. CDR3 residues: CASSDRLGQGNTQYF. In DNA form, the CDR3 reads TGTGCCAGCAGTGACCGCCTGGGACAGGGTAATACGCAGTATTTT.

As regards this clone: The junction and the germline gene differ at one end; a read error may be behind it. The chain uses TRBV20-1 and TRBJ2-1; 10 bases align to TRBD2. Germline CDR1 is DFQATT and CDR2 is SNEGSKA (reference sequence). The CDR3 totals 11 residues. CDR3 sequence (DNA): TGCAGTGCCGGGAGGCTAGCGGGGGCAATCTTC. Amino acids: CSAGRLAGAIF.

This chain uses TRBV7-9 with TRBJ2-7, with D perhaps TRBD1 (5 bases). V was trimmed by 11 bases and J by 4 bases, leaving 15 bases between them. CDR3 length: 12 residues. Germline loops: CDR1 SEHNR, CDR2 FQNEAQ (reference sequence). The CDR3 here is CAYPGQGYEQYF. The CDR3 region has the DNA TGTGCCTACCCCGGCCAGGGTTACGAGCAGTACTTC.

This chain uses TRBV5-1 with TRBJ2-3; perhaps TRBD1 as D (5 bases). Trimming took 1 base from V and 4 from J, leaving 13 bases between them. The CDR3 runs 15 residues. Germline CDR1 reads SGHRS; CDR2 reads YFSETQ. The CDR3: CASSLLAGSPDTQYF. The CDR3 DNA follows: TGCGCCAGCAGCTTGTTGGCAGGGTCGCCAGATACGCAGTATTTT.

This clone turned up a few times. The genes are TRBV5-1 and TRBJ2-3, with D possibly matching TRBD1 (6 bases). V dropped 1 base and J dropped 0 bases, with 21 bases sitting between them. The germline gives CDR1 SGHRS, CDR2 YFSETQ. The CDR3 is made up of 19 amino acids. The chain's CDR3 is CASSLFGVLKTGSTDTQYF. CDR3 coding DNA: TGCGCCAGCAGCTTGTTTGGGGTTTTAAAGACAGGTAGCACAGATACGCAGTATTTT.

The chain has TRBV28 and TRBJ1-5, with 8 nucleotides matching TRBD1. J lost 0 bases, V lost 7 bases, and 14 bases had no gene match. The CDR3 spans 18 residues. Germline V gene sequence: CDR1 MDHEN, CDR2 SYDVKM. The CDR3 spells CASITPDRVRVSNQPQHF. The CDR3 DNA sequence: TGTGCCAGCATTACCCCGGACAGGGTGAGGGTTAGCAATCAGCCCCAGCATTTT.

V and J are TRBV12-3 or TRBV12-4 and TRBJ2-7, with 7 bases identical to TRBD1. The CDR3 loop spans 13 amino acids. V lost 5 bases to trimming and J lost 3 bases; unmatched junction nucleotides: 4. Written as DNA, the CDR3 is TGTGCCAGCAGTAGACAGGGTTACTACGAGCAGTACTTC. This gives the protein CASSRQGYYEQYF.

This clone was seen a few times. CDR3 region: CSASPTLNTEAFF. CDR3 DNA sequence: TGCAGTGCTAGTCCCACTTTAAACACTGAAGCTTTCTTT. The J gene is TRBJ1-1, the V gene TRBV20-1; D not certain. Looked up from germline, CDR1 is DFQATT and CDR2 is SNEGSKA (reference sequence). The CDR3 totals 13 residues. Trimming left V 3 bases short and J 2 bases short, with 10 bases between.

This chain links TRBV6-5 with TRBJ2-4; 10 nucleotides line up with TRBD1. Germline V CDR1 and CDR2: MNHEY, SVGAGI. The CDR3 extends over 15 amino acids. V lost 5 bases, J lost 5 bases, and 6 bases stayed unmatched. The CDR3 sequence is CASSLLDRGENIQYF. CDR3 DNA: TGTGCCAGCAGTCTTTTGGACAGGGGGGAAAACATTCAGTACTTC.

The chain carries TRBV7-2 and TRBJ1-3, with D hard to call. CDR1 and CDR2 (germline): SGHTA, FQGNSA. V dropped 4 bases and J dropped 0 bases, with 10 bases sitting between them. The CDR3 covers 15 residues. The CDR3 coding sequence is TGTGCCAGCAGCTCGTGGAGAGGCTCTGGAAACACCATATATTTT. This codes for CASSSWRGSGNTIYF.

The rearrangement joins TRBV12-3 or TRBV12-4 to TRBJ2-3; TRBD2 is a possible D gene (5 bases). The CDR3 totals 13 residues. The V and J ends lost 3 bases and 11 bases respectively, with 15 bases between them. The CDR3 region has the DNA TGTGCCAGCAGTTTCCCGGACTCTCGGGTGCAGTATTTT. It codes for CASSFPDSRVQYF.

This clone was observed once. The chain recombines TRBV18 with TRBJ2-5; 11 bases match TRBD2. CDR3 length: 15 residues. After removal of 1 base from V and 5 bases from J, the junction contained 3 bases not matched to a gene. CDR1 KGHSH and CDR2 LQKENI come from the germline V gene. CDR3 bases: TGTGCCAGCTCACCACGACTAGCGGGGCAGGAGACCCAGTACTTC. Its translation: CASSPRLAGQETQYF.

This chain connects TRBV28 to TRBJ2-4; 7 bases align to TRBD2. V dropped 5 bases and J dropped 14; count of bases not matched to a gene: 6. The CDR3 is 11 amino acids. Germline values: CDR1 MDHEN, CDR2 SYDVKM. CDR3 DNA: TGTGCCAGCAGTGTCCGGGAGGTAGAGTACTTC. This sequence encodes CASSVREVEYF.

This rearrangement joins TRBV7-5 to TRBJ2-7; the D call TRBD1 from the table was never checked on the DNA. TRBV7-5 is deemed a pseudogene. This CDR3 has 15 amino acids. The CDR3 coding sequence is TGTGCCAGAAGCTCGCTAGACAGGGCGTCCTACGAGCAGTACTTC. This gives the protein CARSSLDRASYEQYF.

The chain joins TRBV12-3 or TRBV12-4 to TRBJ2-7, with D unclear. V lost 5 bases, J lost 3 bases, and 8 bases lay in between. The CDR3 contains 12 residues. The CDR3 here is CASSHNSYEQYF. CDR3 coding DNA: TGTGCCAGCAGTCATAACAGCTACGAGCAGTACTTC.

The chain uses TRBV18 and TRBJ2-2; D is ambiguous. CDR1 is KGHSH, CDR2 LQKENI, per germline. The V gene lost 6 bases and the J gene lost 4 bases, with 12 bases spanning the gap. The CDR3 consists of 14 residues. CDR3 loop: CASSLHSGTGELFF. The CDR3 DNA sequence: TGTGCCAGCTCTCTACACTCGGGCACCGGGGAGCTGTTTTTT.

The chain recombines TRBV11-3 with TRBJ2-1; D is possibly TRBD2 (5 bases). CDR1 is SGHNT and CDR2 is YENEEA in the germline V gene. The CDR3 consists of 15 residues. Trimming removed 1 base at V and 7 bases at J, with 14 bases between. For the CDR3, the DNA is TGTGCCAGCAGCTTAGTGGCCGGGGTTGAAAATGAGCAGTTCTTC. It translates to CASSLVAGVENEQFF.

This chain links TRBV7-2 with TRBJ1-1; 7 nucleotides line up with TRBD1. Germline V gene sequence: CDR1 SGHTA, CDR2 FQGNSA. J was trimmed by 2 bases and V by 5 bases; bases with no gene match: 11. The CDR3 runs 16 residues. The CDR3 sequence: CASSPRDSPGNTEAFF. CDR3 coding DNA: TGTGCCAGCAGCCCCCGGGACAGCCCGGGAAACACTGAAGCTTTCTTT.